Presented here are 29 T cell receptor beta chains from one specimen sequenced in a study of cytomegalovirus exposure and HLA in healthy donors. The table came from immunoSEQ multiplex PCR; TCRdb's copy has only in-frame clones and leaves some out. The sample has approximately 130,000 clones, about 90% seen once. Sequenced: PBMCs. The receptors here all came from a woman between 18 and 29 years old in good health and CMV-seronegative.

V gene TRBV4-2 combines with J gene TRBJ2-1, with TRBD2 as a possible D gene (6 bases). V lost 4 bases, J lost 0 bases, and 19 bases lay in between. CDR1 LGHNA and CDR2 YNFKEQ come from the germline V gene. The CDR3 has 18 residues. The CDR3 DNA sequence: TGTGCCAGCAGCCCCACCGGGAGTACCCTGAGCTCCTACAATGAGCAGTTCTTC. As protein: CASSPTGSTLSSYNEQFF.

This rearrangement joins TRBV10-3 to TRBJ2-5; 8 nucleotides agree with TRBD1. The CDR3 covers 13 residues. Losses at the gene ends were 2 bases for V and 4 bases for J; bases not matched to a gene: 0. Germline-derived CDR1 and CDR2 are ENHRY and SYGVKD. The CDR3 region is CAISEGQGETQYF. The CDR3 DNA follows: TGTGCCATCAGTGAGGGACAGGGAGAGACCCAGTACTTC.

The chain is built from TRBV28 and TRBJ2-7; 11 bases map to TRBD1. The germline V gene has CDR1 MDHEN and CDR2 SYDVKM. The V and J ends lost 6 bases and 5 bases, in that order; junction bases with no gene match: 9. The CDR3 has 15 amino acids. The CDR3 sequence is CASSLGQGGLDEQYF. CDR3 DNA sequence: TGTGCCAGCAGCCTGGGACAGGGGGGCCTGGACGAGCAGTACTTC.

The rearrangement uses TRBV4-2 and TRBJ2-1, with 9 bases fitting TRBD2. Losses at the gene ends were 0 bases for V and 0 bases for J; bases not matched to a gene: 3. The CDR3 totals 17 residues. Germline V CDR1 and CDR2: LGHNA, YNFKEQ. The CDR3 DNA reads as TGTGCCAGCAGCCAAGAGGCTAGCGGGGTCTCCTACAATGAGCAGTTCTTC. It codes for CASSQEASGVSYNEQFF.

This clone was counted a few times. The chain is built from TRBV28 and TRBJ1-2; D remains unclear. This CDR3 is 13 amino acids long. The V end was cut by 7 bases, the J end by 6 bases, with 15 bases between. Germline V gene data show CDR1 as MDHEN and CDR2 as SYDVKM. CDR3 loop: CASNNVRVHGYTF. DNA of the CDR3: TGTGCCAGCAATAACGTTAGAGTTCATGGCTACACCTTC.

This chain connects TRBV30 to TRBJ2-1; TRBD1 might be the D (6 bases). The CDR3 sequence is 15 residues long. Germline V CDR1 and CDR2: GTSNPN, SVGIG (reference sequence). The V end was cut by 6 bases, the J end by 5 bases, with 20 bases between. The CDR3 here is CACNFRGFSNNEQFF. The DNA for the CDR3 is TGTGCCTGCAACTTCAGGGGCTTTTCTAACAATGAGCAGTTCTTC. The variable domain in full, completed from reference TRBV30 and TRBJ2-1, reads SQTIHQWPATLVQPVGSPLSLECTVEGTSNPNLYWYRQAAGRGLQLLFYSVGIGQISSEVPQNLSASRPQDRQFILSSKKLLLSDSGFYLCACNFRGFSNNEQFFGPGTRLTVL.

The J gene is TRBJ2-5, the V gene TRBV7-2; TRBD2 matches at 15 bases. V lost 5 bases to trimming and J lost 2 bases; unmatched junction nucleotides: 3. The CDR3 has 16 amino acids. From germline, CDR1 is SGHTA and CDR2 FQGNSA. The CDR3 loop is CASSPGLAGGQETQYF. The CDR3 DNA reads TGTGCCAGCAGCCCGGGACTAGCGGGAGGTCAAGAGACCCAGTACTTC.

Only a few counts were recorded for this clone. The chain links TRBV29-1 to TRBJ1-2; 7 positions agree with TRBD1. CDR3 size: 13 residues. CDR1 is SQVTM, CDR2 ANQGSEA, per germline. J gave up 4 bases and V 2 bases, and 4 bases lay outside the gene matches. The CDR3 DNA reads TGCAGCGTTGAACCGAGGGGGCTCTATGGCTACACCTTC. This gives the protein CSVEPRGLYGYTF.

The chain employs TRBV2 and TRBJ2-1, with D possibly TRBD2 on 6 matching bases. Trimming pared 5 bases from V and 6 bases from J, leaving 8 bases between. This CDR3 is 12 amino acids long. Germline CDR1 is SNHLY and CDR2 is FYNNEI. The CDR3 DNA is TGTGCCAGCAGTTGGACTATCAATGAGCAGTTCTTC. Translated: CASSWTINEQFF.

This chain joins TRBV6-5 and TRBJ2-1, with 8 bases aligning to TRBD1. The CDR3 covers 15 residues. CDR1 and CDR2 (germline): MNHEY, SVGAGI. V shed 0 bases, J shed 9 bases, and the junction held 7 bases outside the gene matches. This CDR3 reads CASSYSAGGRGEQFF. CDR3 nucleotide sequence: TGTGCCAGCAGTTACTCTGCAGGGGGCAGGGGTGAGCAGTTCTTC.

This rearrangement joins TRBV9 to TRBJ2-1, with 16 bases fitting TRBD2. The junction had 6 bases not matched to a gene; V was cut back by 4 bases and J by 8 bases. Germline-derived CDR1 and CDR2 are SGDLS and YYNGEE. The CDR3 is 16 amino acids. The CDR3 spells CASSPGTSGGADEQFF. The DNA of the CDR3 is TGTGCCAGCAGCCCCGGGACTAGCGGGGGGGCCGATGAGCAGTTCTTC.

This chain connects TRBV19 to TRBJ2-7; D perhaps matches TRBD1 (5 bases). The length of the CDR3 is 14 residues. The V and J ends lost 2 bases and 1 base respectively, with 9 bases between them. The germline gives CDR1 LNHDA, CDR2 SQIVND (reference sequence). This chain's CDR3 is CASSITGSSYEQYF. The CDR3 nucleotides read TGTGCCAGTAGTATAACAGGCTCATCCTACGAGCAGTACTTC.

The rearrangement uses TRBV30 and TRBJ1-1; no clear D gene. The V gene lost 2 bases and the J gene lost 3 bases, with 10 bases spanning the gap. CDR3 size: 13 residues. Germline assignment: CDR1 GTSNPN and CDR2 SVGIG (reference sequence). In DNA form, the CDR3 reads TGTGCCTGGAGTAGTGGGCCGGACACTGAAGCTTTCTTT. Translated, it gives CAWSSGPDTEAFF.

This chain uses TRBV7-8 with TRBJ1-5; 7 nucleotides match TRBD1. The CDR3 runs 15 residues. The germline V gene encodes CDR1 SGHVS and CDR2 FQNEAQ. Unmatched junction bases numbered 8, after V lost 0 bases and J lost 9 bases. CDR3 in DNA: TGTGCCAGCAGCTTAGCGCAGGGGGGTGTGGGGCCCCAGCATTTT. It specifies CASSLAQGGVGPQHF.

V is TRBV6-5 and J is TRBJ2-7; TRBD1 is a possible D gene (6 bases). Germline assignment: CDR1 MNHEY and CDR2 SVGAGI. This CDR3 comprises 14 residues. Trimming took off 6 bases at V and 7 bases at J, with 19 bases between the two ends. CDR3 residues: CASREYTGSGEQYF. The CDR3 DNA follows: TGTGCCAGCAGAGAATACACAGGGTCGGGGGAGCAGTACTTC.

This clone showed up many times. J is TRBJ1-5 and V is TRBV10-2; TRBD1 matches 8 bases. The V and J ends lost 0 bases and 6 bases, in that order; junction bases with no gene match: 10. The CDR3 is 17 residues long. Germline V CDR1 and CDR2: WSHSY, SAAADI. The chain's CDR3 is CASSESLPGTGSQPQHF. The CDR3 coding sequence is TGCGCCAGCAGTGAGTCCTTGCCCGGGACAGGCAGTCAGCCCCAGCATTTT.

V gene TRBV27 combines with J gene TRBJ2-3, with TRBD1 as a possible D gene (5 bases). V was trimmed by 6 bases and J by 0 bases, leaving 16 bases between them. CDR3 length: 16 amino acids. Germline lookup yields CDR1 MNHEY and CDR2 SMNVEV (reference sequence). The CDR3 region has the DNA TGTGCCAGCAGACTCGGACACTTTTCTAGCACAGATACGCAGTATTTT. Protein product: CASRLGHFSSTDTQYF.

This clone was seen only once. The rearrangement uses TRBV28 and TRBJ1-2; maybe TRBD1 (5 bases). Germline V gene sequence: CDR1 MDHEN, CDR2 SYDVKM. V lost 5 bases, J lost 12 bases, and 16 bases lay in between. CDR3 size: 12 residues. The CDR3 DNA follows: TGTGCCAGCAGTCCGCAGGGTCGGTCCGACACCTTC. Its protein product is CASSPQGRSDTF.

The rearrangement uses TRBV12-5 and TRBJ2-5; 7 bases match TRBD1. Germline CDR1 reads LGHNT; CDR2 reads FRNRAP. After removal of 2 bases from V and 5 bases from J, the junction contained 11 bases not matched to a gene. The CDR3 runs to 16 residues. The CDR3 sequence is CASGLQVDRVWETQYF. The CDR3 coding sequence is TGTGCTAGTGGTTTGCAAGTAGACAGGGTGTGGGAGACCCAGTACTTC.

This sequence joins TRBV27 and TRBJ2-3; D gene uncertain. V was cut by 5 bases and J by 4 bases, with 22 bases left in between. Germline V gene sequence: CDR1 MNHEY, CDR2 SMNVEV (reference sequence). This CDR3 has 17 amino acids. This CDR3 reads CASSTTYSAGIADTQYF. The DNA for the CDR3 is TGTGCCAGCAGTACCACTTATTCTGCAGGCATCGCAGATACGCAGTATTTT.

The V call is TRBV2, the J call TRBJ2-2; the D gene is possibly TRBD2 (5 bases). This CDR3 is 15 amino acids long. Trimming left V 5 bases short and J 7 bases short, with 17 bases between. In germline, CDR1 is SNHLY, CDR2 FYNNEI. DNA for the CDR3: TGTGCCAGCAGTTCCTTAGGACTCCGAGGCGGGGAGCTGTTTTTT. This codes for CASSSLGLRGGELFF. Supplemented by reference TRBV2 and TRBJ2-2, the full variable domain reads EPEVTQTPSHQVTQMGQEVILRCVPISNHLYFYWYRQILGQKVEFLVSFYNNEISEKSEIFDDQFSVERPDGSNFTLKIRSTKLEDSAMYFCASSSLGLRGGELFFGEGSRLTVL.

This clone has more than one count but fewer than ten. The chain carries TRBV4-1 and TRBJ1-2, with D uncertain. Trimming took off 4 bases at V and 5 bases at J, with 11 bases between the two ends. Germline V gives CDR1 MGHRA, CDR2 YSYEKL. CDR3 length equals 13 residues. The CDR3, as DNA: TGCGCCAGCAGCCCCGGGAACGGTTATGGCTACACCTTC. Its translation: CASSPGNGYGYTF.

The chain couples TRBV28 to TRBJ1-5; 9 positions match TRBD1. Per the germline V gene, CDR1 is MDHEN and CDR2 is SYDVKM. This CDR3 is built from 14 residues. V lost 3 bases and J lost 9; bases outside the gene matches: 6. CDR3 region: CASSLGQGSWPQHF. The CDR3 nucleotides are TGTGCCAGCAGTTTGGGACAGGGAAGTTGGCCCCAGCATTTT.

The V gene is TRBV7-2, the J gene TRBJ1-1; tentative D call: TRBD1 (6 bases). The germline CDR1 and CDR2 sequences are SGHTA and FQGNSA. With 1 base removed from V and 6 bases from J, the gap between germline ends came to 18 bases. The CDR3 is 16 residues long. In nucleotides, the CDR3 is TGTGCCAGCAGCTTAGGAATCTCAGGGGCATCCGCTGAAGCTTTCTTT. Protein sequence: CASSLGISGASAEAFF.

This sequence joins TRBV7-6 and TRBJ2-7; 7 bases map to TRBD2. V gave up 1 base and J gave up 0 bases; unmatched junction bases: 6. CDR3 length: 16 residues. Per germline, CDR1 SGHVS and CDR2 FNYEAQ. This CDR3 is CASSLGPSGNSYEQYF. As DNA, the CDR3 is TGTGCCAGCAGCTTAGGTCCTAGCGGAAACTCCTACGAGCAGTACTTC.

The V and J genes are TRBV5-1 and TRBJ2-7; D remains ambiguous. The CDR3 has 16 amino acids. Germline CDR1 and CDR2: SGHRS and YFSETQ. V shed 0 bases and J shed 3 bases, with 16 bases lying between them. CDR3 DNA sequence: TGCGCCAGCAGCTTGGAAGTGACCCATAGCTACTACGAGCAGTACTTC. Translated: CASSLEVTHSYYEQYF.

This chain joins TRBV28 and TRBJ1-2; unclear D gene. V lost 6 bases to trimming and J lost 3 bases, with 11 bases between them. In germline, CDR1 is MDHEN, CDR2 SYDVKM. The CDR3 has 13 residues. Here the CDR3 reads CASSLPPDYGYTF. The CDR3 DNA follows: TGTGCCAGCAGCCTTCCACCGGACTATGGCTACACCTTC.

The J gene is TRBJ1-2, the V gene TRBV6-6; the D is unclear. The CDR3 is 13 residues long. The germline V and J ends were trimmed by 0 bases and 7 bases, with 9 bases remaining between them. Germline CDR1 is MNHNY and CDR2 is SVGAGI (reference sequence). The CDR3 sequence: CASSYSYGVGYTF. The CDR3, as DNA: TGTGCCAGCAGTTACTCTTACGGGGTTGGCTACACCTTC.

The chain employs TRBV7-8 and TRBJ1-2; a possible D gene is TRBD1 (5 bases). The CDR3 length is 15 residues. Germline-derived CDR1 and CDR2 are SGHVS and FQNEAQ. Trimming left V 5 bases short and J 2 bases short, with 15 bases between. The CDR3 nucleotides are TGTGCCAGCAGCATGAGACAGTCCGTCAACTATGGCTACACCTTC. This encodes CASSMRQSVNYGYTF.